This passage covers 28 T cell receptor beta chains from one sample sequenced in a study of blood T cell repertoires in COVID-19 (TCRdb year 2020). The receptor library was made with the immunoSEQ multiplex PCR assay. TCRdb obtained this table from immuneACCESS and retained in-frame rearrangements with V and J assigned. These tables miss some clones; where compared with another copy, unresolved V genes account for less than half of the shortfall, and the remainder is unexplained. The sample table shows over 200,000 clones, and 80% to 90% are seen once. The top ten clones comprise over 3% of the sample. Sample: PBMCs or T cells enriched from blood (not recorded which). These receptors all come from a woman aged 45-60 years in a cohort exposed to, infected with or recovered from COVID-19 (not recorded which).

The chain uses TRBV4-3 and TRBJ2-2; a possible D gene is TRBD2 (5 bases). Germline CDR1 reads LGHNA; CDR2 reads YSLEER. CDR3 length equals 18 residues. V lost 4 bases to trimming and J lost 4 bases, with 22 bases between them. CDR3 nucleotides: TGCGCCAGCAGCCGCTTTGCTCCGGACTCTACGAGCACCGGGGAGCTGTTTTTT. Translation: CASSRFAPDSTSTGELFF.

This chain connects TRBV4-1 to TRBJ2-5; 8 bases match TRBD1. The germline CDR1 and CDR2 sequences are MGHRA and YSYEKL. The CDR3 covers 15 residues. Trimming cost V 1 base and J 5 bases; bases outside gene matches: 6. The CDR3 spells CASSQGQGFVETQYF. The DNA for the CDR3 is TGCGCCAGCAGCCAAGGACAGGGGTTTGTGGAGACCCAGTACTTC.

The gene calls are TRBV20-1 and TRBJ1-2, with D hard to call. The CDR3 loop spans 12 amino acids. Deletions cut 3 bases from V and 8 bases from J, with 13 bases between. In germline, CDR1 is DFQATT, CDR2 SNEGSKA (reference sequence). CDR3 DNA sequence: TGCAGTGCTAGTCGCCAGGTAGGCGGCTACACCTTC. Its protein product is CSASRQVGGYTF.

The chain carries TRBV27 and TRBJ2-5; D is possibly TRBD1 (6 bases). Between the trimmed V and J ends, which lost 3 bases and 5 bases, there was a span of 13 bases. The germline CDR1 and CDR2 sequences are MNHEY and SMNVEV (reference sequence). This CDR3 comprises 14 residues. The CDR3, as DNA: TGTGCCAGCAGTTTGACAGGCGTGAGGGAGACCCAGTACTTC. Translating it yields CASSLTGVRETQYF.

The V call is TRBV11-1, the J call TRBJ2-1; 13 bases map to TRBD2. This CDR3 has 14 amino acids. Losses at the gene ends were 5 bases for V and 13 bases for J; bases not matched to a gene: 8. Germline values: CDR1 SGHAT, CDR2 FQDESV (reference sequence). The CDR3 nucleotides read TGTGCCAGCAGCAGTACTAGCGGGGGGGCGTTCCAGTTCTTC. Its translation is CASSSTSGGAFQFF.

V and J are TRBV5-6 and TRBJ1-3; 10 bases are shared with TRBD1. The CDR3 totals 13 residues. The V gene end was trimmed by 6 bases and the J gene end by 4 bases; junction bases not matched to a gene: 1. The germline V gene has CDR1 SGHDT and CDR2 YYEEEE. The CDR3 spells CASKDRGGNTIYF. The CDR3 bases are TGTGCCAGCAAGGACAGGGGGGGAAACACCATATATTTT.

This clone was counted between two and nine times. This rearrangement joins TRBV4-2 to TRBJ2-7; D not resolved. Germline CDR1 and CDR2: LGHNA and YNFKEQ. This CDR3 is built from 16 residues. Trimming took off 0 bases at V and 3 bases at J, with 15 bases between the two ends. The CDR3 here is CASSQDRRTENYEQYF. CDR3 coding DNA: TGTGCCAGCAGCCAAGATCGCCGAACAGAGAACTACGAGCAGTACTTC.

The chain uses TRBV10-3 and TRBJ2-7; tentatively, D is TRBD1 (6 bases). CDR1 is ENHRY, CDR2 SYGVKD, per germline. V gave up 4 bases and J gave up 3 bases, with 10 bases separating them. The CDR3 covers 13 residues. CDR3 loop: CAISVQGLYEQYF. The CDR3 DNA reads TGTGCCATCAGTGTCCAGGGGCTCTACGAGCAGTACTTC.

This clone was seen once. The chain links TRBV29-1 to TRBJ2-7; TRBD2 might be the D (6 bases). Per germline, CDR1 SQVTM and CDR2 ANQGSEA. V lost 7 bases, J lost 1 base, and 17 bases lay in between. This CDR3 is built from 14 residues. The CDR3: CSAMTGGRSYEQYF. The DNA of the CDR3 is TGCAGCGCCATGACCGGAGGGAGGTCCTACGAGCAGTACTTC.

This clone has a single count. CDR3 in amino acids: CASSFPPVASNEQFF. The CDR3 nucleotides read TGTGCCAGCAGTTTTCCCCCAGTAGCGTCCAATGAGCAGTTCTTC. The V gene is TRBV28, the J gene TRBJ2-1, with D possibly being TRBD2 (5 bases). Per the germline V gene, CDR1 is MDHEN and CDR2 is SYDVKM. This CDR3 is built from 15 residues. Trimming left V 3 bases short and J 6 bases short, with 15 bases between.

The chain couples TRBV4-3 to TRBJ2-2; D is unclear. The germline CDR1 and CDR2 sequences are LGHNA and YSLEER. The CDR3 consists of 16 residues. V gave up 4 bases and J gave up 2 bases, with 14 bases separating them. Written as DNA, the CDR3 is TGCGCCAGCAGCCCTCACTCCCTTAGTAACACCGGGGAGCTGTTTTTT. It encodes CASSPHSLSNTGELFF.

This clone occurred once. The gene calls are TRBV11-1 and TRBJ1-1; TRBD1 might be the D (5 bases). Per germline, CDR1 SGHAT and CDR2 FQDESV (reference sequence). V dropped 5 bases and J dropped 1 base, with 11 bases sitting between them. The CDR3 loop spans 14 amino acids. CDR3 in DNA: TGTGCCAGCAGCCCACAGGCAGGGAACACTGAAGCTTTCTTT. This gives the protein CASSPQAGNTEAFF. Full variable domain (rest looked up from reference TRBV11-1 and TRBJ1-1): EAEVAQSPRYKITEKSQAVAFWCDPISGHATLYWYRQILGQGPELLVQFQDESVVDDSQLPKDRFSAERLKGVDSTLKIQPAELGDSAMYLCASSPQAGNTEAFFGQGTRLTVV.

The genes are TRBV6-2 or TRBV6-3 and TRBJ1-3; D is ambiguous. The CDR3 runs 16 residues. Per germline, CDR1 MNHEY and CDR2 SVGEGT. Trimming left V 6 bases short and J 0 bases short, with 15 bases between. The CDR3 here is CASSPGLWNSGNTIYF. In DNA, the CDR3 is TGTGCCAGCAGCCCCGGACTCTGGAACTCTGGAAACACCATATATTTT.

V gene TRBV7-9 combines with J gene TRBJ1-2; no reliable D call. The germline V gene has CDR1 SEHNR and CDR2 FQNEAQ (reference sequence). Trimming took off 0 bases at V and 0 bases at J, with 11 bases between the two ends. The CDR3 is made up of 16 amino acids. CDR3 sequence: CASSLAVRGPNYGYTF. CDR3 nucleotide sequence: TGTGCCAGCAGCTTAGCAGTCCGTGGGCCTAACTATGGCTACACCTTC.

V gene TRBV28 combines with J gene TRBJ1-5; D remains unclear. The CDR3 is 17 amino acids. The germline CDR1 and CDR2 sequences are MDHEN and SYDVKM. Trimming removed 6 bases at V and 0 bases at J, with 18 bases between. The CDR3 here is CASSTPRTDHSNQPQHF. The CDR3 coding sequence is TGTGCCAGCAGCACTCCTAGGACTGACCATAGCAATCAGCCCCAGCATTTT.

The chain has TRBV4-2 and TRBJ2-7; the D is unclear. V lost 4 bases and J 2 bases, leaving 9 bases between the germline ends. The germline V gene encodes CDR1 LGHNA and CDR2 YNFKEQ. This CDR3 region has 13 residues. CDR3 coding DNA: TGTGCCAGCAGCCTAGACGGTACCTACGAGCAGTACTTC. Encoded protein: CASSLDGTYEQYF.

This clone turned up a few times. The J gene is TRBJ1-1, the V gene TRBV2; D is undetermined. The CDR3 has 15 amino acids. The ends were cut back, 2 bases at V and 6 bases at J, with 16 bases in the middle. Germline V gives CDR1 SNHLY, CDR2 FYNNEI. The CDR3 sequence is CASSEMGNPWAEAFF. DNA of the CDR3: TGTGCCAGCAGTGAAATGGGCAACCCGTGGGCTGAAGCTTTCTTT.

The chain employs TRBV3-1 (or the pseudogene TRBV3-2) and TRBJ1-2, with TRBD1 identical over 8 bases. This CDR3 spans 15 amino acids. The V gene's germline CDR1 is LGHDT and CDR2 YNNKEL (reference sequence). Trimming at V came to 4 bases and at J to 2 bases, leaving 6 bases not matched to a gene. The CDR3 DNA sequence: TGTGCCAGCAGCCGCGGCCAGGGGGCGAACTATGGCTACACCTTC. Its translation: CASSRGQGANYGYTF.

The rearrangement uses TRBV4-2 and TRBJ2-7; TRBD2 agrees at 7 bases. The V and J ends lost 0 bases and 6 bases, in that order; junction bases with no gene match: 11. The CDR3 runs to 16 residues. Germline-derived CDR1 and CDR2 are LGHNA and YNFKEQ. CDR3 coding DNA: TGTGCCAGCAGCCAAGACCAAGCGGGGACTGGCAGCGAGCAGTACTTC. Encoded protein: CASSQDQAGTGSEQYF.

The genes are TRBV6-6 and TRBJ2-7; 7 bases fit TRBD1. CDR1 MNHNY and CDR2 SVGAGI come from the germline V gene (reference sequence). The CDR3 is made up of 14 amino acids. J lost 3 bases, V lost 5 bases, and 7 bases had no gene match. The DNA for the CDR3 is TGTGCCAGCAGTGTTCCGGGACAGATCTACGAGCAGTACTTC. Translation gives CASSVPGQIYEQYF.

The rearrangement joins TRBV5-6 to TRBJ2-3; weak D call: TRBD2 (6 bases). CDR3 length: 15 residues. CDR1 is SGHDT, CDR2 YYEEEE, per germline. Trimming stripped 3 bases from V and 5 bases from J, with 16 bases between. The CDR3 coding sequence is TGTGCCAGCAGCTGGATGCGGGGCATCAGAGATACGCAGTATTTT. Translating gives CASSWMRGIRDTQYF. Full variable domain (missing parts from reference TRBV5-6 and TRBJ2-3): DAGVTQSPTHLIKTRGQQVTLRCSPKSGHDTVSWYQQALGQGPQFIFQYYEEEERQRGNFPDRFSGHQFPNYSSELNVNALLLGDSALYLCASSWMRGIRDTQYFGPGTRLTVL.

This clone was seen more than once but under ten times. This sequence joins TRBV7-9 and TRBJ2-2; D call uncertain. There are 14 residues in the CDR3. Germline CDR1 SEHNR, CDR2 FQNEAQ (reference sequence). With 5 bases removed from V and 0 bases from J, the gap between germline ends came to 7 bases. The CDR3 sequence is CASSPRANTGELFF. The CDR3 nucleotides are TGTGCCAGCAGCCCCCGGGCGAACACCGGGGAGCTGTTTTTT.

This clone was seen only a few times. The chain uses TRBV11-2 and TRBJ1-1; weak D call: TRBD1 (5 bases). Trimming removed 1 base from V and 0 bases from J, with 9 bases in between. CDR3 length: 15 amino acids. Germline V lookup: CDR1 SGHAT, CDR2 FQNNGV. The CDR3 reads CASSLVGGVNTEAFF. The DNA for the CDR3 is TGTGCCAGCAGCTTAGTGGGGGGGGTGAACACTGAAGCTTTCTTT. Based on the CDR3 plus reference TRBV11-2 and TRBJ1-1, the full variable domain is EAGVAQSPRYKIIEKRQSVAFWCNPISGHATLYWYQQILGQGPKLLIQFQNNGVVDDSQLPKDRFSAERLKGVDSTLKIQPAKLEDSAVYLCASSLVGGVNTEAFFGQGTRLTVV.

The chain has TRBV7-3 and TRBJ2-3; 10 bases fit TRBD2. Germline values: CDR1 SGHTA, CDR2 FQGTGA. CDR3 length: 15 amino acids. V was pared by 5 bases and J by 5 bases, with 7 bases of the junction left unmatched. The DNA for the CDR3 is TGTGCCAGCAGCCCGACTAGCGGGCGGGTAGATACGCAGTATTTT. Translated, it gives CASSPTSGRVDTQYF.

This clone was observed a handful of times. The gene calls are TRBV15 and TRBJ1-2, with D perhaps matching TRBD1 (5 bases). The CDR3 runs 12 residues. Trimming removed 2 bases at V and 8 bases at J, with 9 bases between. From germline, CDR1 is LNHNV and CDR2 YYDKDF (reference sequence). The DNA for the CDR3 is TGTGCCACCAGCAGACAGGGCGTAGGCTACACCTTC. It yields the protein CATSRQGVGYTF.

The chain couples TRBV5-4 to TRBJ1-6; possibly TRBD1 for D (5 bases). V dropped 3 bases and J dropped 7 bases, with 14 bases sitting between them. Germline V gene lookup returns CDR1 SGHNT and CDR2 YYREEE (reference sequence). The CDR3 has 15 amino acids. In nucleotides, the CDR3 is TGTGCCAGCAGCTGGCGGCGGGGGGGAAATTCACCCCTCCACTTT. Protein sequence: CASSWRRGGNSPLHF.

The chain is built from TRBV5-6 and TRBJ2-7; 7 nucleotides match TRBD1. This CDR3 spans 15 amino acids. Per germline, CDR1 SGHDT and CDR2 YYEEEE. V was pared by 0 bases and J by 11 bases, with 14 bases of the junction left unmatched. CDR3 nucleotide sequence: TGTGCCAGCAGCTTGGCCAAGGAGACAGGGCGTCGTAAGTACTTC. Protein product: CASSLAKETGRRKYF. The full variable domain, its missing parts supplied by reference TRBV5-6 and TRBJ2-7, is DAGVTQSPTHLIKTRGQQVTLRCSPKSGHDTVSWYQQALGQGPQFIFQYYEEEERQRGNFPDRFSGHQFPNYSSELNVNALLLGDSALYLCASSLAKETGRRKYFGPGTRLTVT.

In this sample, this clone turned up once. The chain joins TRBV2 to TRBJ1-2; 10 bases fit TRBD1. Trimming took 5 bases from V and 3 from J; bases not matched to a gene: 3. In germline, CDR1 is SNHLY, CDR2 FYNNEI. The CDR3 has 14 amino acids. The chain's CDR3 is CASSYGQGDYGYTF. The CDR3 DNA is TGTGCCAGCAGTTATGGACAGGGGGACTATGGCTACACCTTC.